What follows are 23 T cell receptor beta chains derived from one specimen sequenced in a study of shared clonotypes between healthy human individuals. Assay: immunoSEQ multiplex PCR; the TCRdb copy retains only in-frame clones and omits some. Of about 470,000 clones in the sample, about four fifths were seen once. The sequenced sample consisted of PBMCs. Receptor source: a woman in her 40s in good health. Some clones in this sample may be carry-over from other donors' samples.

As to this clone: Distinct nucleotide sequences in the sample also encode this CDR3. The V and J genes are TRBV27 and TRBJ2-5; D call uncertain. The CDR3 runs to 11 residues. CDR1 and CDR2 from the germline V gene are MNHEY and SMNVEV (reference sequence). V lost 2 bases and J lost 4, with 2 bases in between. The CDR3 region has the DNA TGTGCCAGCAGTTTAGGAGAGACCCAGTACTTC. Its translation is CASSLGETQYF.

The V gene is TRBV5-6, the J gene TRBJ2-1; D might be TRBD2 (6 bases). Germline V lookup: CDR1 SGHDT, CDR2 YYEEEE. The V end lost 2 bases, the J end lost 10 bases, and 13 bases lay between the germline ends. The length of the CDR3 is 13 residues. The CDR3 DNA follows: TGTGCCAGCAGCTTAGGGGCGGGAAGAGAGCAGTTCTTC. Amino acid sequence: CASSLGAGREQFF.

The rearrangement uses TRBV27 and TRBJ1-5, with D unresolved. The CDR3 length is 17 residues. Between the trimmed V and J ends, which lost 2 bases and 7 bases, there was a span of 21 bases. CDR1 and CDR2 (germline): MNHEY, SMNVEV (reference sequence). The CDR3: CASSLNYGDLSRQPQHF. In nucleotides, the CDR3 is TGTGCCAGCAGTTTAAATTATGGGGATCTCTCCAGACAGCCCCAGCATTTT.

This chain uses TRBV7-2 with TRBJ2-1; 9 nucleotides agree with TRBD2. Per the germline V gene, CDR1 is SGHTA and CDR2 is FQGNSA. Losses at the gene ends were 5 bases for V and 7 bases for J; bases not matched to a gene: 12. The CDR3 extends over 16 amino acids. Here the CDR3 DNA reads TGTGCCAGCAGCGCCCGTAGCGGGAGAGGTGGAAATGAGCAGTTCTTC. Amino acid sequence: CASSARSGRGGNEQFF.

The chain joins TRBV5-1 to TRBJ2-7, with 12 nucleotides matching TRBD1. CDR1 SGHRS and CDR2 YFSETQ come from the germline V gene. This CDR3 has 15 amino acids. The V segment lost 5 bases and the J segment 3 bases; nucleotides outside the gene matches: 6. The CDR3 here is CASRPGTGGVYEQYF. DNA for the CDR3: TGCGCCAGCAGACCTGGGACAGGGGGCGTCTACGAGCAGTACTTC.

This clone occurred a few times. The chain couples TRBV25-1 to TRBJ1-5; tentative D call: TRBD1 (6 bases). The V gene's germline CDR1 is MGHDK and CDR2 SYGVNS. The CDR3 is 13 amino acids. With 8 bases removed from V and 4 bases from J, the gap between germline ends came to 12 bases. This CDR3 is CASCHGQNQPQHF. CDR3 in DNA: TGTGCCAGCTGCCACGGACAGAATCAGCCCCAGCATTTT. The variable domain in full, with the rest retrieved from reference TRBV25-1 and TRBJ1-5, is EADIYQTPRYLVIGTGKKITLECSQTMGHDKMYWYQQDPGMELHLIHYSYGVNSTEKGDLSSESTVSRIRTEHFPLTLESARPSHTSQYLCASCHGQNQPQHFGDGTRLSIL.

This chain connects TRBV7-2 to TRBJ2-3; the match to TRBD2 covers 8 bases. V lost 5 bases and J lost 0; bases outside the gene matches: 10. Germline-derived CDR1 and CDR2 are SGHTA and FQGNSA. CDR3 length: 17 amino acids. The chain's CDR3 is CASSPARLAPSTDTQYF. The CDR3 region has the DNA TGTGCCAGCAGCCCAGCCCGACTAGCGCCGAGCACAGATACGCAGTATTTT.

The rearrangement uses TRBV7-2 and TRBJ2-3; D remains unclear. The V and J ends lost 4 bases and 6 bases respectively, with 11 bases between them. Germline V gene sequence: CDR1 SGHTA, CDR2 FQGNSA. CDR3 length equals 13 residues. CDR3 nucleotide sequence: TGTGCCAGCAGCTCGAGCCGTAGGGATACGCAGTATTTT. This sequence encodes CASSSSRRDTQYF.

The rearrangement links TRBV11-2 to TRBJ2-7; D is perhaps TRBD1 (6 bases). V was cut by 0 bases and J by 7 bases, with 16 bases left in between. The CDR3 sequence is 15 residues long. Germline lookup yields CDR1 SGHAT and CDR2 FQNNGV. The chain's CDR3 is CASSLDRETGFEQYF. The CDR3 DNA follows: TGTGCCAGCAGCTTAGATCGCGAAACAGGGTTTGAGCAGTACTTC.

The chain recombines TRBV4-3 with TRBJ2-7; D unclear. The CDR3 length is 13 residues. Looked up from germline, CDR1 is LGHNA and CDR2 is YSLEER. With 1 base removed from V and 4 bases from J, the gap between germline ends came to 8 bases. DNA for the CDR3: TGCGCCAGCAGCCAAGGGAAAGGTTACGAGCAGTACTTC. It is translated as CASSQGKGYEQYF.

This rearrangement joins TRBV7-8 to TRBJ2-5; D unresolved. With 3 bases removed from V and 2 bases from J, the gap between germline ends came to 4 bases. This CDR3 is built from 12 residues. Germline CDR1 SGHVS, CDR2 FQNEAQ. CDR3 protein: CASSFEQETQYF. CDR3 sequence (DNA): TGTGCCAGCAGCTTTGAGCAAGAGACCCAGTACTTC. Combining the CDR3 with reference TRBV7-8 and TRBJ2-5 gives the whole variable domain GAGVSQSPRYKVAKRGQDVALRCDPISGHVSLFWYQQALGQGPEFLTYFQNEAQLDKSGLPSDRFFAERPEGSVSTLKIQRTQQEDSAVYLCASSFEQETQYFGPGTRLLVL.

V and J are TRBV5-4 and TRBJ1-2; 7 nucleotides agree with TRBD1. The CDR3 has 16 residues. V lost 5 bases and J lost 7; bases outside the gene matches: 17. Germline V gives CDR1 SGHNT, CDR2 YYREEE (reference sequence). The CDR3 DNA is TGTGCCAGCAGTCCCGGGACAGATATATCATTCACTGGCTACACCTTC. It is translated as CASSPGTDISFTGYTF.

The CDR3 bases are TGTGCCATCAGTGATCCACTAGCGGGAGCGGATACGCAGTATTTT. Amino acid sequence: CAISDPLAGADTQYF. The rearrangement joins TRBV10-3 to TRBJ2-3; 11 nucleotides align to TRBD2. The CDR3 totals 15 residues. Germline V gene data show CDR1 as ENHRY and CDR2 as SYGVKD. The junction had 5 bases not matched to a gene; V was cut back by 3 bases and J by 6 bases.

CDR3 in amino acids: CASSDPSRADEQFF. The CDR3 nucleotides are TGCGCCAGCAGTGACCCGTCAAGAGCGGATGAGCAGTTCTTC. V is TRBV10-1 and J is TRBJ2-1, with D perhaps matching TRBD2 (5 bases). Trimming left V 3 bases short and J 8 bases short, with 14 bases between. The CDR3 loop spans 14 amino acids. CDR1 WNHNN and CDR2 SYGVQD come from the germline V gene (reference sequence).

Ten or more counts support this clone. This chain connects TRBV7-9 to TRBJ2-1, with 12 nucleotides matching TRBD2. Looked up from germline, CDR1 is SEHNR and CDR2 is FQNEAQ (reference sequence). V lost 5 bases to trimming and J lost 8 bases; unmatched junction nucleotides: 7. This CDR3 has 15 residues. The CDR3 spells CASSQASGRVDEQFF. CDR3 coding DNA: TGTGCCAGCAGCCAAGCTAGCGGGAGGGTCGATGAGCAGTTCTTC.

The chain links TRBV7-9 to TRBJ2-5; no definite D call. The DNA end favors TRBJ2-7, so the J call may be wrong. The CDR3 is 14 amino acids. The germline V gene has CDR1 SEHNR and CDR2 FQNEAQ (reference sequence). The CDR3 coding sequence is TGTGCCAGCAGCTTAGTTGGGGTTTACGGCGAGCAGTACTTC. Protein: CASSLVGVYGEQYF.

This chain joins TRBV30 and TRBJ2-5; D call uncertain. The better agreement between TRBJ2-7 and the DNA end casts doubt on the J call. Germline V gene sequence: CDR1 GTSNPN, CDR2 SVGIG (reference sequence). The CDR3 is 13 residues long. CDR3 protein: CAWTPTTFHEQYF. For the CDR3, the DNA is TGTGCCTGGACACCCACCACATTCCACGAGCAGTACTTC.

This chain joins TRBV18 and TRBJ1-1, with D perhaps matching TRBD1 (5 bases). The CDR3 sequence is 15 residues long. The V gene lost 3 bases and the J gene lost 8 bases, with 19 bases spanning the gap. Germline V CDR1 and CDR2: KGHSH, LQKENI. The CDR3 bases are TGTGCCAGCTCACCGACCCGAGAGGGGCTGGGCGAAGCTTTCTTT. This codes for CASSPTREGLGEAFF.

This rearrangement joins TRBV15 to TRBJ2-3; TRBD2 is a possible D gene (5 bases). This CDR3 comprises 13 residues. Trimming took 3 bases from V and 7 from J, leaving 11 bases between them. Germline V gene data show CDR1 as LNHNV and CDR2 as YYDKDF (reference sequence). CDR3 loop: CATSSRGTHTQYF. DNA for the CDR3: TGTGCCACCAGCAGCCGGGGTACACATACGCAGTATTTT.

V is TRBV4-3 and J is TRBJ2-7; D remains unclear. The CDR3 covers 14 residues. V was clipped by 0 bases and J by 0 bases, with 6 bases between them. Germline assignment: CDR1 LGHNA and CDR2 YSLEER. The CDR3 nucleotides read TGCGCCAGCAGCCAAGACTTTAGCTCCTACGAGCAGTACTTC. Encoded protein: CASSQDFSSYEQYF.

The V gene is TRBV28, the J gene TRBJ1-1; a weak D match, TRBD1 (5 bases). The CDR3 length is 14 residues. Germline-derived CDR1 and CDR2 are MDHEN and SYDVKM. V lost 8 bases and J lost 1, with 14 bases in between. CDR3 nucleotide sequence: TGTGCCAGCCCCCCGGGACCCGAGAACACTGAAGCTTTCTTT. Encoded protein: CASPPGPENTEAFF.

The chain uses TRBV5-1 and TRBJ2-2; 7 bases are a match to TRBD1. Germline CDR1 reads SGHRS; CDR2 reads YFSETQ. The CDR3 is 16 amino acids. The J segment lost 3 bases and the V segment lost 4 bases, leaving 9 bases of the junction unmatched. This CDR3 is CASSLNRGVDTGELFF. The CDR3 DNA is TGCGCCAGCAGCCTAAACAGGGGCGTGGACACCGGGGAGCTGTTTTTT.

The chain carries TRBV25-1 and TRBJ2-5, with a possible D match to TRBD2 (6 bases). From germline, CDR1 is MGHDK and CDR2 SYGVNS. The germline V and J ends were trimmed by 2 bases and 1 base, with 14 bases remaining between them. This CDR3 has 16 residues. The CDR3 nucleotides read TGTGCCAGCAGTGAAGGGCTAGCGTCACCCCAAGAGACCCAGTACTTC. Translated, it gives CASSEGLASPQETQYF. Full variable domain (missing parts from reference TRBV25-1 and TRBJ2-5): EADIYQTPRYLVIGTGKKITLECSQTMGHDKMYWYQQDPGMELHLIHYSYGVNSTEKGDLSSESTVSRIRTEHFPLTLESARPSHTSQYLCASSEGLASPQETQYFGPGTRLLVL.